The 21 T cell receptor beta chains below all came from one sample that was sequenced in a study of cytomegalovirus exposure and HLA in healthy donors. PCR was performed using 60 Vbeta and 13 Jbeta primers. The method was immunoSEQ multiplex PCR; TCRdb's version includes in-frame clones alone and lacks a portion of them. The sample contains around 160,000 clones, 60% to 80% of which appear only once. The material sequenced was PBMCs. These receptors came from a woman in her thirties or forties in good health and CMV-seropositive.

The chain links TRBV18 to TRBJ1-1; 8 nucleotides align to TRBD1. This CDR3 contains 16 residues. Germline assignment: CDR1 KGHSH and CDR2 LQKENI. Losses at the gene ends were 3 bases for V and 0 bases for J; bases not matched to a gene: 6. DNA for the CDR3: TGTGCCAGCTCACCTCAGGGGGCGCGAGTGAACACTGAAGCTTTCTTT. It yields the protein CASSPQGARVNTEAFF.

The chain carries TRBV21-1 and TRBJ1-5; TRBD1, as called in the table, went unchecked against the DNA. TRBV21-1 corresponds to a pseudogene. CDR3 length equals 15 residues. The DNA for the CDR3 is TGTGCCAGCGGCAAAGAGGGGGACACCAATCAGCCCCAGCATTTT. Its translation is CASGKEGDTNQPQHF.

This clone was seen only a few times. V gene TRBV28 combines with J gene TRBJ2-3; TRBD1 is a possible D gene (5 bases). This CDR3 region has 14 residues. V shed 3 bases and J shed 1 base, with 8 bases lying between them. Looked up from germline, CDR1 is MDHEN and CDR2 is SYDVKM. The CDR3 spells CASSLSRGTDTQYF. DNA of the CDR3: TGTGCCAGCAGTTTGAGCAGGGGCACAGATACGCAGTATTTT.

This sequence joins TRBV19 and TRBJ1-2; D unresolved. V lost 5 bases, J lost 5 bases, and 15 bases lay in between. The CDR3 contains 14 residues. The germline CDR1 and CDR2 sequences are LNHDA and SQIVND (reference sequence). In nucleotides, the CDR3 is TGTGCCAGTAGTCGTCCCGGAGGCGCTTATGGCTACACCTTC. Its translation is CASSRPGGAYGYTF.

The V and J genes are TRBV5-1 and TRBJ1-1; D gene ambiguous. V shed 0 bases and J shed 1 base, with 7 bases lying between them. CDR1 and CDR2 (germline): SGHRS, YFSETQ. This CDR3 comprises 14 residues. The CDR3 loop reads CASSLGTENTEAFF. The CDR3 coding sequence is TGCGCCAGCAGCTTGGGTACAGAGAACACTGAAGCTTTCTTT.

V gene TRBV9 combines with J gene TRBJ2-3; D ambiguous. Germline V CDR1 and CDR2: SGDLS, YYNGEE. CDR3 length equals 15 residues. V was trimmed by 3 bases and J by 4 bases, leaving 15 bases between them. CDR3 coding DNA: TGTGCCAGCAGCGCCTCGCCGACAAATTCAGATACGCAGTATTTT. Protein product: CASSASPTNSDTQYF.

The V call is TRBV7-2, the J call TRBJ2-2; 11 bases align to TRBD2. J lost 7 bases, V lost 3 bases, and 4 bases had no gene match. Germline V gives CDR1 SGHTA, CDR2 FQGNSA. The CDR3 runs to 15 residues. DNA for the CDR3: TGTGCCAGCAGCTTTGGACTAGCGGGTATCGGGGAGCTGTTTTTT. Its protein product is CASSFGLAGIGELFF.

The gene calls are TRBV6-1 and TRBJ2-5; 12 nucleotides align to TRBD2. The CDR3 is made up of 18 amino acids. The ends lost 4 bases at V and 3 bases at J; junction bases unmatched: 12. CDR1 is MNHNS and CDR2 is SASEGT in the germline V gene. The CDR3 sequence is CASSGASGGAGGEETQYF. The DNA for the CDR3 is TGTGCCAGCAGTGGGGCTAGCGGGGGGGCCGGCGGGGAAGAGACCCAGTACTTC.

The chain uses TRBV18 and TRBJ2-3, with 8 bases aligning to TRBD1. The germline V gene encodes CDR1 KGHSH and CDR2 LQKENI. This CDR3 contains 14 residues. Trimming removed 3 bases from V and 4 bases from J; junction bases left unmatched: 3. CDR3 protein: CASSPNRGADTQYF. CDR3 in DNA: TGTGCCAGCTCACCGAACAGGGGGGCAGATACGCAGTATTTT.

The chain employs TRBV4-3 and TRBJ2-3, with D tentatively TRBD2 (5 bases). The CDR3 sequence is 15 residues long. V lost 0 bases, J lost 4 bases, and 11 bases lay in between. Germline CDR1 and CDR2: LGHNA and YSLEER. The CDR3: CASSQDGGDADTQYF. The DNA for the CDR3 is TGCGCCAGCAGCCAAGACGGAGGTGATGCAGATACGCAGTATTTT.

This sequence joins TRBV19 and TRBJ2-3, with 7 nucleotides matching TRBD2. The CDR3 length is 16 residues. Losses at the gene ends were 1 base for V and 2 bases for J; bases not matched to a gene: 6. Germline V gene lookup returns CDR1 LNHDA and CDR2 SQIVND (reference sequence). CDR3 nucleotides: TGTGCCAGTAGTATAGGGGGCGGGGGTTTCACAGATACGCAGTATTTT. It specifies CASSIGGGGFTDTQYF.

V is TRBV6-5 and J is TRBJ2-3; tentatively, D is TRBD1 (6 bases). Germline CDR1 and CDR2: MNHEY and SVGAGI. V dropped 6 bases and J dropped 2 bases, with 12 bases sitting between them. The length of the CDR3 is 14 residues. CDR3 coding DNA: TGTGCCAGCAGCCCGGACAGCCCCACAGATACGCAGTATTTT. Its translation: CASSPDSPTDTQYF.

The chain couples TRBV5-4 to TRBJ2-2; 7 bases line up with TRBD2. Germline CDR1 and CDR2: SGHNT and YYREEE (reference sequence). This CDR3 contains 16 residues. The junction had 5 bases not matched to a gene; V was cut back by 0 bases and J by 3 bases. The CDR3 DNA sequence: TGTGCCAGCAGCTTGGAAGGGAGGGGTTACACCGGGGAGCTGTTTTTT. Its protein product is CASSLEGRGYTGELFF.

This clone turned up a few times. This sequence joins TRBV4-3 and TRBJ2-6; D might be TRBD1 (6 bases). Between the trimmed V and J ends, which lost 0 bases and 14 bases, there was a span of 11 bases. Looked up from germline, CDR1 is LGHNA and CDR2 is YSLEER. The CDR3 consists of 13 residues. CDR3 residues: CASSQDSQGILTF. As DNA, the CDR3 is TGCGCCAGCAGCCAAGATTCACAGGGAATCCTGACTTTC.

The chain joins TRBV5-1 to TRBJ1-2; tentatively, D is TRBD1 (6 bases). The CDR3 runs to 14 residues. V lost 4 bases, J lost 2 bases, and 12 bases lay in between. Looked up from germline, CDR1 is SGHRS and CDR2 is YFSETQ. CDR3 sequence (DNA): TGCGCCAGCAGCATGGGAGACAGGAACTATGGCTACACCTTC. This translates into CASSMGDRNYGYTF.

V and J are TRBV5-1 and TRBJ2-7; D is ambiguous. V was cut by 4 bases and J by 3 bases, with 11 bases left in between. CDR1 SGHRS and CDR2 YFSETQ come from the germline V gene. The CDR3 spans 13 residues. In nucleotides, the CDR3 is TGCGCCAGCAGCGTTGGAGTAGGCTACGAGCAGTACTTC. Its translation: CASSVGVGYEQYF.

This chain connects TRBV19 to TRBJ1-1; maybe TRBD1 (6 bases). The CDR3 length is 16 residues. Looked up from germline, CDR1 is LNHDA and CDR2 is SQIVND (reference sequence). Trimming took off 6 bases at V and 0 bases at J, with 17 bases between the two ends. The CDR3 here is CASRLGTPWMNTEAFF. The CDR3 DNA follows: TGTGCCAGTAGACTCGGGACACCCTGGATGAACACTGAAGCTTTCTTT.

The rearrangement uses TRBV9 and TRBJ2-5; D might be TRBD1 (6 bases). The CDR3 is made up of 15 amino acids. Between the trimmed V and J ends, which lost 3 bases and 2 bases, there was a span of 14 bases. CDR1 and CDR2 from the germline V gene are SGDLS and YYNGEE. CDR3 coding DNA: TGTGCCAGCAGCGCCCAGGACAGATTTCAAGAGACCCAGTACTTC. This translates into CASSAQDRFQETQYF.

V usage is TRBV2 and J usage is TRBJ2-1, with 7 bases fitting TRBD2. Unmatched junction bases numbered 6, after V lost 4 bases and J lost 3 bases. The CDR3 has 15 residues. The germline CDR1 and CDR2 sequences are SNHLY and FYNNEI. CDR3 residues: CASSGGGDGYNEQFF. CDR3 DNA: TGTGCCAGCAGTGGGGGAGGGGACGGCTACAATGAGCAGTTCTTC. Combining the CDR3 with reference TRBV2 and TRBJ2-1 gives the whole variable domain EPEVTQTPSHQVTQMGQEVILRCVPISNHLYFYWYRQILGQKVEFLVSFYNNEISEKSEIFDDQFSVERPDGSNFTLKIRSTKLEDSAMYFCASSGGGDGYNEQFFGPGTRLTVL.

The gene calls are TRBV30 and TRBJ1-1; TRBD1 is a possible D gene (6 bases). V lost 4 bases, J lost 11 bases, and 17 bases lay in between. Germline loops: CDR1 GTSNPN, CDR2 SVGIG (reference sequence). There are 12 residues in the CDR3. This CDR3 reads CAWKGDTDRAFF. The CDR3 DNA is TGTGCCTGGAAGGGGGACACCGATCGGGCTTTCTTT.

V gene TRBV19 combines with J gene TRBJ2-2, with D unclear. This CDR3 comprises 14 residues. Looked up from germline, CDR1 is LNHDA and CDR2 is SQIVND (reference sequence). V shed 2 bases and J shed 6 bases, with 10 bases lying between them. CDR3 sequence: CASSISSPAGELFF. The CDR3 DNA follows: TGTGCCAGTAGTATATCGAGCCCCGCCGGGGAGCTGTTTTTT.